This paragraph reports one TCR beta chain. The antigen is undetermined. The entry originates in a study of cytomegalovirus exposure and HLA in healthy donors. Study conclusions and caveats: The authors enumerated 150 to 200 TCR beta chains as linked to cytomegalovirus.

Assay used: immunoSEQ multiplex PCR; TCRdb lists only in-frame clones, some missing. The table shows some 80,000 clones, with less than 96% occurring only once. Germline assignment: CDR1 LNHDA and CDR2 SQIVND (reference sequence). CDR3 length equals 14 residues. The V and J ends lost 3 bases and 6 bases, in that order; junction bases with no gene match: 8. The chain combines TRBV19 with TRBJ2-7; 7 bases align to TRBD1. This TCR derives from a man between 18 and 29 years old in good health and CMV-seropositive. The sample consisted of PBMCs. This CDR3 reads CASSIWTGEGEQYF. The CDR3 region has the DNA TGTGCCAGTAGTATCTGGACAGGTGAAGGCGAGCAGTACTTC.